This T cell receptor (delta chain) was sequenced during a study of delta chains in infants with herpesvirus infections. Study summary: From birth, Ugandan infants were followed prospectively for primary CMV infection. General observations from the study: Only the first time point after infection showed the public clonotype.

TCR cDNA was made from PBMC RNA with gamma- and delta-chain-specific primers. TCRdb re-called the RT-PCR reads with CATT. The repertoire consists of under 900 delta-chain clones, with around 34% occurring once and the leading ten covering 24%. With respect to this clone: Its antigen remains unknown. A far bigger clonotype differs at one base, so this is likely a read error.

The sequencing here drew on peripheral blood, taken at time point 2 of longitudinal follow-up. The clonotype originates from a human donor who was a Ugandan infant, either HIV-exposed or HIV-unexposed (not recorded which).

In DNA form, the CDR3 reads TGTGCCTGTGACACCGTAGGTGGGCGGAGGTTCTACACCAATAAACTCATCTTT. This translates into CACDTVGGRRFYTNKLIF. The chain is built from TRDV2 and TRDJ1, with no clear D. This CDR3 is 18 amino acids long. Germline-derived CDR1 and CDR2 are GEAIGNYY and EKD.